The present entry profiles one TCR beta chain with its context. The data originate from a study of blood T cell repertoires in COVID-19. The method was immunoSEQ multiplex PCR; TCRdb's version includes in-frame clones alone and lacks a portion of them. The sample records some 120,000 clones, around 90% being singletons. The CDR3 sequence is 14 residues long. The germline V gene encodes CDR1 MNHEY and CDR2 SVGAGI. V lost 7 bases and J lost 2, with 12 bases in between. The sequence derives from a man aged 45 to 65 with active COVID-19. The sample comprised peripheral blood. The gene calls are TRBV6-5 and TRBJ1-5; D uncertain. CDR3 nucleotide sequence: TGTGCCAGCACGGGATCTCGGGGCAATCAGCCCCAGCATTTT. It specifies CASTGSRGNQPQHF.